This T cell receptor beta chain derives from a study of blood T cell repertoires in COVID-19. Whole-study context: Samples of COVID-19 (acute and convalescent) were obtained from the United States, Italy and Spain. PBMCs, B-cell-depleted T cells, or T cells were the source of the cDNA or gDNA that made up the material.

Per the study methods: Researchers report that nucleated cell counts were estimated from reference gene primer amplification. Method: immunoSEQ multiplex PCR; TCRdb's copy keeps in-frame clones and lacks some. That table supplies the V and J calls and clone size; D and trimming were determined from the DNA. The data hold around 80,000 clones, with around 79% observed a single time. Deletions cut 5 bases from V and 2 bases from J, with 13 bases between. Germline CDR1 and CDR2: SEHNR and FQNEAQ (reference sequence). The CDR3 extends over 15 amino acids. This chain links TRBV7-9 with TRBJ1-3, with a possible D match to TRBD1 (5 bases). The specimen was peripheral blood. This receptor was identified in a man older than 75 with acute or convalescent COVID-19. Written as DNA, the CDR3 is TGTGCCAGCAGCCACCTACGGGGGGCTGGAAACACCATATATTTT. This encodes CASSHLRGAGNTIYF. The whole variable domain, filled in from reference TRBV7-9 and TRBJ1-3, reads DTGVSQNPRHKITKRGQNVTFRCDPISEHNRLYWYRQTLGQGPEFLTYFQNEAQLEKSRLLSDRFSAERPKGSFSTLEIQRTEQGDSAMYLCASSHLRGAGNTIYFGEGSWLTVV.